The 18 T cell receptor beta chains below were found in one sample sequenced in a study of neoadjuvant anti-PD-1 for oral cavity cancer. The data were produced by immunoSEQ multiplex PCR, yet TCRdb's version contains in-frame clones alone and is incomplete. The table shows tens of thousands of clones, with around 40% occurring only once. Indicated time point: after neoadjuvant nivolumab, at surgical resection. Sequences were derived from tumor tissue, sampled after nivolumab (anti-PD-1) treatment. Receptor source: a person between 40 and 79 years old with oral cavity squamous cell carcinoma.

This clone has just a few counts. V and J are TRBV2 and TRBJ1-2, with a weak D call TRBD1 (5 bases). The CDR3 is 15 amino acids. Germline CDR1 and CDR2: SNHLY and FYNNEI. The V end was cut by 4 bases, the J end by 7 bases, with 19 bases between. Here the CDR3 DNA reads TGTGCCAGCAGTGCTTTGGCCACAGGCTTCGGTGGCTACACCTTC. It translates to CASSALATGFGGYTF.

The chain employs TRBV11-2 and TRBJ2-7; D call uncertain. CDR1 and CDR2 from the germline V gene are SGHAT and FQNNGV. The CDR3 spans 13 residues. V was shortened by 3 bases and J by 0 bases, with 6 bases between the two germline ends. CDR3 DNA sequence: TGTGCCAGCAGCTTGCGCGGCTCCTACGAGCAGTACTTC. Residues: CASSLRGSYEQYF. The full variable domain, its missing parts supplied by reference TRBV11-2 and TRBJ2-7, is EAGVAQSPRYKIIEKRQSVAFWCNPISGHATLYWYQQILGQGPKLLIQFQNNGVVDDSQLPKDRFSAERLKGVDSTLKIQPAKLEDSAVYLCASSLRGSYEQYFGPGTRLTVT.

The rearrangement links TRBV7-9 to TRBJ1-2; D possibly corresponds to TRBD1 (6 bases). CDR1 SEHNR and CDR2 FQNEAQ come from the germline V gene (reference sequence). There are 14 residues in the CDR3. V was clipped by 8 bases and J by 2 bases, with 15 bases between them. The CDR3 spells CASAYRQANYGYTF. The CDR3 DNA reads TGTGCCAGCGCCTACAGACAGGCCAACTATGGCTACACCTTC.

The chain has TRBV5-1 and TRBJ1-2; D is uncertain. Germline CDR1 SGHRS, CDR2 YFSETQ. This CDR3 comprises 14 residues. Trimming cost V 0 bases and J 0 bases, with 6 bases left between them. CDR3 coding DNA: TGCGCCAGCAGCTTGGCCCAGACTAACTATGGCTACACCTTC. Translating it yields CASSLAQTNYGYTF.

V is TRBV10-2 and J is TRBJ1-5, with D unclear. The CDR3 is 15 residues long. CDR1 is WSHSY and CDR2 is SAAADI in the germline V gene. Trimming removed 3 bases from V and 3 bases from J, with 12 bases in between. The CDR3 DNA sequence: TGCGCCAGCAGTGACTCGGCTAAGATCAATCAGCCCCAGCATTTT. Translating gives CASSDSAKINQPQHF.

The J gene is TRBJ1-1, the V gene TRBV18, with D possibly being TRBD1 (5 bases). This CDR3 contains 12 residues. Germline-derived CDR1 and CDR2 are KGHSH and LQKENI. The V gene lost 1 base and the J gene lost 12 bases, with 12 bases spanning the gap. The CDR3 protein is CASSPRGTGTFF. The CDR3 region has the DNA TGTGCCAGCTCACCACGGGGGACGGGTACTTTCTTT.

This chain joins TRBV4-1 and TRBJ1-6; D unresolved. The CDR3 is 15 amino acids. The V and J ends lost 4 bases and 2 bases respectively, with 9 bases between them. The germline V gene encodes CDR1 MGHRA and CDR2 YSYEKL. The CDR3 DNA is TGCGCCAGCAGCCTTCGAAACGCCTATAATTCACCCCTCCACTTT. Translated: CASSLRNAYNSPLHF.

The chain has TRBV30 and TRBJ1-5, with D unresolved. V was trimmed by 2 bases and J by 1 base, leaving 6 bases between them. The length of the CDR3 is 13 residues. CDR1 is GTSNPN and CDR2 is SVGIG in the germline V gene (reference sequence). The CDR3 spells CAWSWESNQPQHF. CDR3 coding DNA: TGTGCCTGGAGTTGGGAGAGCAATCAGCCCCAGCATTTT.

The CDR3: CASRETGIWGQPQHF. Written as DNA, the CDR3 is TGTGCCAGCAGAGAGACAGGGATCTGGGGTCAGCCCCAGCATTTT. This sequence joins TRBV6-1 and TRBJ1-5; the match to TRBD1 covers 7 bases. The CDR3 is made up of 15 amino acids. CDR1 is MNHNS, CDR2 SASEGT, per germline. V shed 6 bases, J shed 6 bases, and the junction held 11 bases outside the gene matches.

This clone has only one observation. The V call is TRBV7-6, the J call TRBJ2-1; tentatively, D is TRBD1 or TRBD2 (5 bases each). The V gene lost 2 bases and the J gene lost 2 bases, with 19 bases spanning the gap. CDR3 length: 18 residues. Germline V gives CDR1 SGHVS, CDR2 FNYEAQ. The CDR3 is CASSLSRLGTGPYNEQFF. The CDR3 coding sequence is TGTGCCAGCAGCTTATCGCGCTTAGGGACGGGACCCTACAATGAGCAGTTCTTC.

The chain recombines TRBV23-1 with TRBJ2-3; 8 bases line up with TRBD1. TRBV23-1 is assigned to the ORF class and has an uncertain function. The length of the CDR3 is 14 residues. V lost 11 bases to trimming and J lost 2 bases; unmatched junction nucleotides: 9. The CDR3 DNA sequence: TGCGCCCCCGGGACAGGCTACTTCACAGATACGCAGTATTTT. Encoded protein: CAPGTGYFTDTQYF.

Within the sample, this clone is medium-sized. This CDR3 reads CASSIGQANNEKLFF. The CDR3 DNA is TGTGCCAGTAGTATAGGACAGGCGAATAATGAAAAACTGTTTTTT. The chain combines TRBV19 with TRBJ1-4, with a weak D call TRBD1 (6 bases). Germline lookup yields CDR1 LNHDA and CDR2 SQIVND (reference sequence). This CDR3 comprises 15 residues. Trimming left V 1 base short and J 4 bases short, with 10 bases between.

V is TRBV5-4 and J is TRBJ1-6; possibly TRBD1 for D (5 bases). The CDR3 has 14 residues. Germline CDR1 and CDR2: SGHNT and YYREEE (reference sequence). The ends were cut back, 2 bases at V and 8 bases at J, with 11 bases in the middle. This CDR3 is CASSFSWGDSPLHF. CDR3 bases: TGTGCCAGCAGCTTCTCGTGGGGCGATTCACCCCTCCACTTT.

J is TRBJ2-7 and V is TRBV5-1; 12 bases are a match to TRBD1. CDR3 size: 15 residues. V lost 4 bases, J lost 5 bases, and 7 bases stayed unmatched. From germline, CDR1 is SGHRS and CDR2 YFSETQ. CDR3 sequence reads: CASSAPGQGANEQYF. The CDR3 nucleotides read TGCGCCAGCAGCGCACCGGGACAGGGGGCCAACGAGCAGTACTTC.

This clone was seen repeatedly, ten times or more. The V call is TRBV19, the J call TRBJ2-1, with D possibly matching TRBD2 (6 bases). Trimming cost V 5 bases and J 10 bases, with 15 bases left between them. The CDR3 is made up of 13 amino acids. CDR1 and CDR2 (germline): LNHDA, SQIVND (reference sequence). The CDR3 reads CASSSRETQEQFF. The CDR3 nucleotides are TGTGCCAGTAGTTCCCGGGAGACCCAGGAGCAGTTCTTC.

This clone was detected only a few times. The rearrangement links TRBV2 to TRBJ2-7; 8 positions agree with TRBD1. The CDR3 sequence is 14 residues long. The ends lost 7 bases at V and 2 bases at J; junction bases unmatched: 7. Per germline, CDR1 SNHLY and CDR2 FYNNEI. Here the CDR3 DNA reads TGTGCCAGCATCGGACTACAGGGGGCCTACGAGCAGTACTTC. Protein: CASIGLQGAYEQYF. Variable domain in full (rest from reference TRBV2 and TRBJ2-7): EPEVTQTPSHQVTQMGQEVILRCVPISNHLYFYWYRQILGQKVEFLVSFYNNEISEKSEIFDDQFSVERPDGSNFTLKIRSTKLEDSAMYFCASIGLQGAYEQYFGPGTRLTVT.

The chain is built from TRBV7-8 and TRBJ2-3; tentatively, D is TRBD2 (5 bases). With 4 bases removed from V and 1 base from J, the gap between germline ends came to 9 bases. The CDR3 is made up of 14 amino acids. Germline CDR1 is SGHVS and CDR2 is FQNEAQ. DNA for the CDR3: TGTGCCAGCAGCTCTAGTAGCGGCACAGATACGCAGTATTTT. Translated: CASSSSSGTDTQYF.

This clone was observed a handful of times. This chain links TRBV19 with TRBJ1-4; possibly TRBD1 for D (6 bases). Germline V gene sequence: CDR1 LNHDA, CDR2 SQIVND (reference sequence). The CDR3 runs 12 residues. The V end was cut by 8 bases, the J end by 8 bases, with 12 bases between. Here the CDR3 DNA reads TGTGCCAGTGGAAGGACAGACGAAAAACTGTTTTTT. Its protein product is CASGRTDEKLFF.